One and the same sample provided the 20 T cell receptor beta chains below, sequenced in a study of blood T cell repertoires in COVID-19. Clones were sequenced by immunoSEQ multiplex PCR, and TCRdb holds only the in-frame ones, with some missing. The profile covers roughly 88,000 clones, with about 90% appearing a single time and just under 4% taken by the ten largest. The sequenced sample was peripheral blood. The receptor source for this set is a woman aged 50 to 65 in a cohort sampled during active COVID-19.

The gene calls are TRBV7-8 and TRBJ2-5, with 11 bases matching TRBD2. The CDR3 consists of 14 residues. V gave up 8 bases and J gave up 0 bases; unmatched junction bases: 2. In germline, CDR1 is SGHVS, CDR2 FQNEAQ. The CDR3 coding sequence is TGTGCCAGCGGGACTAGCGGTAACCAAGAGACCCAGTACTTC. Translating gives CASGTSGNQETQYF. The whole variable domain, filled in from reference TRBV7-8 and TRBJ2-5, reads GAGVSQSPRYKVAKRGQDVALRCDPISGHVSLFWYQQALGQGPEFLTYFQNEAQLDKSGLPSDRFFAERPEGSVSTLKIQRTQQEDSAVYLCASGTSGNQETQYFGPGTRLLVL.

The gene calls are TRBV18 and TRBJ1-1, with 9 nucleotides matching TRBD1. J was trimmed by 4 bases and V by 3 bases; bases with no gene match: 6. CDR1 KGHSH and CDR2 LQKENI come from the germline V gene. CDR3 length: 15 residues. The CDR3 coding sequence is TGTGCCAGCTCACCCGGGACAGGGTTCGGCACTGAAGCTTTCTTT. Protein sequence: CASSPGTGFGTEAFF.

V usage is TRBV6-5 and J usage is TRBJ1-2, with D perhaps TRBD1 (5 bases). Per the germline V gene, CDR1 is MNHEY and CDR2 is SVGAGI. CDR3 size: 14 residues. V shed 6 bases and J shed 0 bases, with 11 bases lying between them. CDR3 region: CASRPGGSNYGYTF. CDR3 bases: TGTGCCAGCAGACCCGGGGGGTCTAACTATGGCTACACCTTC.

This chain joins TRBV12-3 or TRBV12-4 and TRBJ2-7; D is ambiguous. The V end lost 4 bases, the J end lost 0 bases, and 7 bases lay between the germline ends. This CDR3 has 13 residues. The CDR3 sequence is CASSSSSSYEQYF. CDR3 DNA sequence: TGTGCCAGCAGTTCCTCCTCCTCCTACGAGCAGTACTTC.

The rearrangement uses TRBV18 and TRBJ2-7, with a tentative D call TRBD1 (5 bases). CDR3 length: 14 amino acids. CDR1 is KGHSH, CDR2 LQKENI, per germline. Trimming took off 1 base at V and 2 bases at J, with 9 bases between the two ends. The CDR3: CASSPLTGAYEQYF. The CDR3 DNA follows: TGTGCCAGCTCACCACTTACAGGAGCCTACGAGCAGTACTTC.

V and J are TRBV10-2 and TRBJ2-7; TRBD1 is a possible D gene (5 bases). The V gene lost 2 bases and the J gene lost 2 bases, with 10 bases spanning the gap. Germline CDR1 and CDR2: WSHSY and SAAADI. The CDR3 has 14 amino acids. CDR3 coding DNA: TGCGCCAGCAGTGAGACCACAGGCCCCTACGAGCAGTACTTC. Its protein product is CASSETTGPYEQYF.

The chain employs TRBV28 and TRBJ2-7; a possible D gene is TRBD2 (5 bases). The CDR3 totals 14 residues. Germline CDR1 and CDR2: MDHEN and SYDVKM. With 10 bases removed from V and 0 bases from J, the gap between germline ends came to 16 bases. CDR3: CATLKWAGSYEQYF. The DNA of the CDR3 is TGTGCCACCCTGAAATGGGCGGGCTCCTACGAGCAGTACTTC.

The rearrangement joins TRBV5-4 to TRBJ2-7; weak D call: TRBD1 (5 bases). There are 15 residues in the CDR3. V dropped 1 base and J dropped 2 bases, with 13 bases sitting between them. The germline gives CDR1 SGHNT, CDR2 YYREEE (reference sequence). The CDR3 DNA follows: TGTGCCAGCAGCTTGATAGACAGATCAACCTACGAGCAGTACTTC. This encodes CASSLIDRSTYEQYF. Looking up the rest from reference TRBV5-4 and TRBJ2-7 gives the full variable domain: ETGVTQSPTHLIKTRGQQVTLRCSSQSGHNTVSWYQQALGQGPQFIFQYYREEENGRGNFPPRFSGLQFPNYSSELNVNALELDDSALYLCASSLIDRSTYEQYFGPGTRLTVT.

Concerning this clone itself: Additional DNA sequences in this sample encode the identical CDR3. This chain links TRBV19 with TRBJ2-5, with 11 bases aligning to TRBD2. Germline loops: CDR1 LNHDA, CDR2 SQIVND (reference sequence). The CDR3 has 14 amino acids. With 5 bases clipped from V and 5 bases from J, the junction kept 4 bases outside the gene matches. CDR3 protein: CASSASGGKETQYF. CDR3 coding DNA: TGTGCCAGTAGTGCTAGCGGGGGGAAGGAGACCCAGTACTTC.

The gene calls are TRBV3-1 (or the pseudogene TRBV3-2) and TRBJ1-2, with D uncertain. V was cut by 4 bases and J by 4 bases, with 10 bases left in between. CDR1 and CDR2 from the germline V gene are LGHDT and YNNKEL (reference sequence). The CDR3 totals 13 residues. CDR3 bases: TGTGCCAGCAGCCGGGAGGGCCCCTATGGCTACACCTTC. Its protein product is CASSREGPYGYTF.

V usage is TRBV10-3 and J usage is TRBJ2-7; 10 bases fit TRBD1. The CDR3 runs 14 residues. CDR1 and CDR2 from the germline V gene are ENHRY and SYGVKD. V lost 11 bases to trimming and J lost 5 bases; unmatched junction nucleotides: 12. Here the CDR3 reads CAATPGQGHDEQYF. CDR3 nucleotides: TGTGCCGCAACGCCGGGACAGGGGCACGACGAGCAGTACTTC.

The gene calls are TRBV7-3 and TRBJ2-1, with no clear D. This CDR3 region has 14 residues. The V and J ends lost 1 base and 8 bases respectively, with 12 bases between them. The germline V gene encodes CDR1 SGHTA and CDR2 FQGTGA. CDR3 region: CASSLNLVLDEQFF. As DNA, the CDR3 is TGTGCCAGCAGCTTAAATCTAGTCCTGGATGAGCAGTTCTTC.

CDR3 coding DNA: TGTGCCACCACACCCTGGGGGGACAGGGGGTGGGAGACCCAGTACTTC. Translated: CATTPWGDRGWETQYF. This chain connects TRBV10-3 to TRBJ2-5; 11 nucleotides align to TRBD1. The CDR3 runs 16 residues. CDR1 and CDR2 (germline): ENHRY, SYGVKD. V was pared by 10 bases and J by 5 bases, with 15 bases of the junction left unmatched.

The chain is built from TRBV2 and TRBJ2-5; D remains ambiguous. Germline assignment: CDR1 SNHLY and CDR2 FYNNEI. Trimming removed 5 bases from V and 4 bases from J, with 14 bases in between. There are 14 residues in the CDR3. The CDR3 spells CASSFGTTGETQYF. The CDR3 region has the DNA TGTGCCAGCAGTTTCGGAACCACGGGAGAGACCCAGTACTTC.

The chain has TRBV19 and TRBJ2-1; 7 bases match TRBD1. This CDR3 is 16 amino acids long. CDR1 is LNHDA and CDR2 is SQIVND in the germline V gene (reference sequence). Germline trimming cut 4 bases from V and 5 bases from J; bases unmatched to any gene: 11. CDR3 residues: CASSTPFRTGDNEQFF. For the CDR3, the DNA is TGTGCCAGTAGTACACCCTTCAGGACAGGAGACAATGAGCAGTTCTTC.

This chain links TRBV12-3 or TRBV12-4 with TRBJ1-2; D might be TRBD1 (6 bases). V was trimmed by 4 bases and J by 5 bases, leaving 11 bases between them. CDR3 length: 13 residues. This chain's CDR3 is CASSSEQGYGYTF. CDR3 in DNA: TGTGCCAGCAGTTCAGAACAGGGATATGGCTACACCTTC.

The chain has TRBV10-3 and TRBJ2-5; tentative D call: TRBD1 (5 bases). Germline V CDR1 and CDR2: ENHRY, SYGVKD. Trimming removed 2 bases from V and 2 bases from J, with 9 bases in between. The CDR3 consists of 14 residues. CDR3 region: CAISENDSQETQYF. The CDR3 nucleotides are TGTGCCATCAGTGAGAACGACAGTCAAGAGACCCAGTACTTC.

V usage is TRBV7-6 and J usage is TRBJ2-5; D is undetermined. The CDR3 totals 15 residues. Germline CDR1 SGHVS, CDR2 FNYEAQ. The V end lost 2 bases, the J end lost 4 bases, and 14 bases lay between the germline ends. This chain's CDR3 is CASSLRDSFVETQYF. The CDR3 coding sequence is TGTGCCAGCAGCTTACGCGACTCCTTCGTAGAGACCCAGTACTTC.

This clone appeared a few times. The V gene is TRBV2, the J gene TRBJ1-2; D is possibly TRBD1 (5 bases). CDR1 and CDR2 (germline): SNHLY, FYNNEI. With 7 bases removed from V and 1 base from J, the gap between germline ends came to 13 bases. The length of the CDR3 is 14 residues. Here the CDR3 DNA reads TGTGCCAGCAATCCAGGGTTATATAACTATGGCTACACCTTC. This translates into CASNPGLYNYGYTF.

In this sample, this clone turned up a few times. The CDR3 region has the DNA TGTGCCAGCTCACCACCCAAGGGACAGGGAAACTACGAGCAGTACTTC. As protein: CASSPPKGQGNYEQYF. J is TRBJ2-7 and V is TRBV18; 9 positions agree with TRBD1. The junction had 6 bases not matched to a gene; V was cut back by 0 bases and J by 3 bases. This CDR3 region has 16 residues. Looked up from germline, CDR1 is KGHSH and CDR2 is LQKENI. Complete variable domain (other parts from reference TRBV18 and TRBJ2-7): NAGVMQNPRHLVRRRGQEARLRCSPMKGHSHVYWYRQLPEEGLKFMVYLQKENIIDESGMPKERFSAEFPKEGPSILRIQQVVRGDSAAYFCASSPPKGQGNYEQYFGPGTRLTVT.